The 10 T cell receptor beta chains listed next were all sequenced from one sample in a study of T cell repertoires in cytomegalovirus infection. A single record per CDR3 protein comes from TCRdb applying MiXCR to the reads. The data show some 800,000 distinct CDR3 sequences, around 29% seen once. Antigen specificity for these receptors is unknown. Sequenced here: cultured CD8+ T cells from PBMCs, sampled from culture after CMV antigen stimulation. These receptors were taken from a human donor in good health (CMV status not recorded). Some clones in this sample may be carry-over from other donors' samples.

J is TRBJ1-6 and V is TRBV7-9, with D unresolved. This CDR3 is built from 15 residues. Per germline, CDR1 SEHNR and CDR2 FQNEAQ (reference sequence). The germline V and J ends were trimmed by 5 bases and 7 bases, with 15 bases remaining between them. The CDR3 region is CASSAVTGENSPLHF. The CDR3 DNA follows: TGTGCCAGCAGCGCCGTAACTGGGGAGAATTCACCCCTCCACTTT.

The table lists this clonotype with a few counts. The V and J genes are TRBV19 and TRBJ1-6; maybe TRBD1 (6 bases). V gave up 3 bases and J gave up 7 bases, with 16 bases separating them. Germline lookup yields CDR1 LNHDA and CDR2 SQIVND (reference sequence). The CDR3 has 16 residues. The DNA of the CDR3 is TGTGCCAGTAGTATTCTGTCGGGGGCGTTGAATTCACCCCTCCACTTT. Translating it yields CASSILSGALNSPLHF.

This clonotype was detected a few times. An end of the junction differs from the germline gene, which may be a read error. The chain employs TRBV7-9 and TRBJ1-4, with a tentative D call TRBD1 (5 bases). The CDR3 is 15 amino acids. Germline CDR1 is SEHNR and CDR2 is FQNEAQ (reference sequence). In DNA form, the CDR3 reads TGTGCCAGCAGCTTACGAGTCCGGGGCCCTGAAGAACTGTTTTTT. Translated: CASSLRVRGPEELFF.

The gene calls are TRBV2 and TRBJ2-3; 8 nucleotides agree with TRBD2. The germline V gene has CDR1 SNHLY and CDR2 FYNNEI. Unmatched junction bases numbered 7, after V lost 11 bases and J lost 3 bases. The CDR3 is made up of 13 amino acids. The CDR3 reads CAARGGQTDTQYF. In DNA, the CDR3 is TGTGCCGCACGGGGGGGCCAAACAGATACGCAGTATTTT.

V and J are TRBV7-8 and TRBJ2-3, with 13 positions matching TRBD2. The CDR3 sequence is 18 residues long. CDR1 is SGHVS, CDR2 FQNEAQ, per germline. Trimming cost V 4 bases and J 3 bases; bases outside gene matches: 10. Here the CDR3 reads CASSSPSGLAGQTDTQYF. The CDR3 DNA reads TGTGCCAGCAGCTCCCCCTCGGGACTAGCGGGACAAACAGATACGCAGTATTTT.

The chain carries TRBV20-1 and TRBJ2-5; 9 bases fit TRBD1. This CDR3 comprises 16 residues. Germline assignment: CDR1 DFQATT and CDR2 SNEGSKA (reference sequence). The V segment lost 7 bases and the J segment 5 bases; nucleotides outside the gene matches: 17. CDR3 region: CSDGPTTGGVGETQYF. CDR3 coding DNA: TGCAGTGACGGCCCCACGACAGGGGGAGTAGGGGAGACCCAGTACTTC.

Comments on this clonotype: It is likely a read error, because the conserved phenylalanine at the end of the CDR3 is missing. This chain links TRBV5-6 with TRBJ2-7; 8 bases align to TRBD2. V was clipped by 5 bases and J by 2 bases; unmatched bases: 9. Looked up from germline, CDR1 is SGHDT and CDR2 is YYEEEE. This CDR3 has 15 residues. The CDR3 nucleotides are TGTGCCAGCAGTTCGGGAGGCGGGGGGCCCTACGAGCAGTACCTC. Translating it yields CASSSGGGGPYEQYL.

The chain has TRBV5-1 and TRBJ2-3, with D unresolved. CDR1 and CDR2 (germline): SGHRS, YFSETQ. The germline V and J ends were trimmed by 5 bases and 6 bases, with 16 bases remaining between them. The CDR3 is 14 amino acids. The CDR3 DNA is TGCGCCAGCAGTCGTGACTTCTCCGAGGATACGCAGTATTTT. It yields the protein CASSRDFSEDTQYF.

The genes are TRBV29-1 and TRBJ2-3, with TRBD2 identical over 10 bases. Germline lookup yields CDR1 SQVTM and CDR2 ANQGSEA. This CDR3 has 14 amino acids. Germline trimming cut 8 bases from V and 2 bases from J; bases unmatched to any gene: 7. DNA of the CDR3: TGCAGCCCCCGACTAGCGGGTCCCACAGATACGCAGTATTTT. Its protein product is CSPRLAGPTDTQYF.

This clonotype has only a few counts. The V gene is TRBV12-3 or TRBV12-4, the J gene TRBJ1-5, with a weak D call TRBD1 (5 bases). This CDR3 is built from 13 residues. The V end was cut by 6 bases, the J end by 4 bases, with 10 bases between. CDR3: CASSRGDNQPQHF. Written as DNA, the CDR3 is TGTGCCAGCAGCCGGGGGGATAATCAGCCCCAGCATTTT.